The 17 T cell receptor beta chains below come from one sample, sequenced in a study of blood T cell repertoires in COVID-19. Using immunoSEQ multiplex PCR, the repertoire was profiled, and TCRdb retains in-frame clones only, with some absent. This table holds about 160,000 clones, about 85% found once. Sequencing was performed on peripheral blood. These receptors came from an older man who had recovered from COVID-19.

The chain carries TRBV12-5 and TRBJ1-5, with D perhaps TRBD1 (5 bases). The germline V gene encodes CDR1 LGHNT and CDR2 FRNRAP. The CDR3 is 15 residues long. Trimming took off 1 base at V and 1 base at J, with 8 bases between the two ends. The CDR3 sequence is CASGLGGGSNQPQHF. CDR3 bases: TGTGCTAGTGGTTTGGGGGGGGGAAGCAATCAGCCCCAGCATTTT.

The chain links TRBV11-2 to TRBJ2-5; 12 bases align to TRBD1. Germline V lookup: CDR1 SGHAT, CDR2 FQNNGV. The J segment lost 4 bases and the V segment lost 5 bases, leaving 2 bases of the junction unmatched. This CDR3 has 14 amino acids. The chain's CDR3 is CASSRDRGRETQYF. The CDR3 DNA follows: TGTGCCAGCAGCCGGGACAGGGGGCGAGAGACCCAGTACTTC.

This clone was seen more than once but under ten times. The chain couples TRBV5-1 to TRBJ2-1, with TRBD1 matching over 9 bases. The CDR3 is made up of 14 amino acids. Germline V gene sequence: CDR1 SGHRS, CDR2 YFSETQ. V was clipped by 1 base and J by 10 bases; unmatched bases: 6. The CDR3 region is CASSLRGQGGEQFF. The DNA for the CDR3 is TGCGCCAGCAGCTTGCGGGGACAGGGTGGAGAGCAGTTCTTC.

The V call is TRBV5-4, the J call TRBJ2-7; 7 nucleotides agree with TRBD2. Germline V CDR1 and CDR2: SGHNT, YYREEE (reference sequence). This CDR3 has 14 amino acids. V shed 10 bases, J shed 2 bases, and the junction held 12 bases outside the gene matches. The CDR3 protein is CAYNRGAGAYEQYF. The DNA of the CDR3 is TGTGCCTACAACCGTGGGGCGGGGGCCTACGAGCAGTACTTC.

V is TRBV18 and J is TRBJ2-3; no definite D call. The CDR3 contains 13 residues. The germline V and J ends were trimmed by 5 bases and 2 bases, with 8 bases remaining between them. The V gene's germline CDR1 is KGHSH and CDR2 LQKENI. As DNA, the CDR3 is TGTGCCAGCTCAACTTTAATCACAGATACGCAGTATTTT. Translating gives CASSTLITDTQYF.

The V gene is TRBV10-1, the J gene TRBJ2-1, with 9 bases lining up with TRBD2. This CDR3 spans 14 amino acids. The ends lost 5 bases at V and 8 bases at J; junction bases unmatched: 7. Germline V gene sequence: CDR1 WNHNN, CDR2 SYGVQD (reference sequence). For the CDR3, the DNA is TGCGCCAGCAGTTTTAGCGGGAGAAGCGATGAGCAGTTCTTC. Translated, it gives CASSFSGRSDEQFF.

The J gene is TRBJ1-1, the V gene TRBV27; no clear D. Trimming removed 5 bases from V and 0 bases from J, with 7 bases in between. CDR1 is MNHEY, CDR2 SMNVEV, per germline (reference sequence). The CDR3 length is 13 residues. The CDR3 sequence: CASSREMNTEAFF. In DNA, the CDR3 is TGTGCCAGCAGTCGGGAGATGAACACTGAAGCTTTCTTT.

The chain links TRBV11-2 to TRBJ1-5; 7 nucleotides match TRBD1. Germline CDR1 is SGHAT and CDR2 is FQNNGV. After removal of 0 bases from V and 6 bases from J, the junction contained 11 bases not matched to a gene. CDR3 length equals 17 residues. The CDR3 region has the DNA TGTGCCAGCAGCTTAGATCGCGGACAGGTCGAGGCTCAGCCCCAGCATTTT. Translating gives CASSLDRGQVEAQPQHF.

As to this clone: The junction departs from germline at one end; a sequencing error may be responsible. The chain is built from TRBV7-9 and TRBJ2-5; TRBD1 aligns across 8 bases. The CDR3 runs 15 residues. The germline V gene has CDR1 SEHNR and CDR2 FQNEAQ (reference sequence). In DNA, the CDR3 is TGTGCCAGCACCTTAGGGCAGGGGGCTCAGGAGACCCAGTACTTC. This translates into CASTLGQGAQETQYF.

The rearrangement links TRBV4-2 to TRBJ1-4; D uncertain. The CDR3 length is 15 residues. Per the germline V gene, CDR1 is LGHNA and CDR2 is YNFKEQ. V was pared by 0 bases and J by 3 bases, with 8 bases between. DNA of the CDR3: TGTGCCAGCAGCCAAGATCGAGGCCCTAATGAAAAACTGTTTTTT. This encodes CASSQDRGPNEKLFF.

The DNA for the CDR3 is TGTGCCAGCGCCGCGTCCGATCAGCCCCAGCATTTT. Protein product: CASAASDQPQHF. This chain uses TRBV6-6 with TRBJ1-5; D uncertain. The CDR3 spans 12 residues. The germline CDR1 and CDR2 sequences are MNHNY and SVGAGI (reference sequence). Deletions cut 8 bases from V and 5 bases from J, with 10 bases between.

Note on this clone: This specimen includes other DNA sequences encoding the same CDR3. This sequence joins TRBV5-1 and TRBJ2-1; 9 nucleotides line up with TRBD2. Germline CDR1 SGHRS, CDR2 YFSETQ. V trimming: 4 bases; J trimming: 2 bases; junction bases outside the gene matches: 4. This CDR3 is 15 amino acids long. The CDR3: CASSQTSGAYNEQFF. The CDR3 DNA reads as TGCGCCAGCAGCCAGACTAGCGGTGCCTACAATGAGCAGTTCTTC.

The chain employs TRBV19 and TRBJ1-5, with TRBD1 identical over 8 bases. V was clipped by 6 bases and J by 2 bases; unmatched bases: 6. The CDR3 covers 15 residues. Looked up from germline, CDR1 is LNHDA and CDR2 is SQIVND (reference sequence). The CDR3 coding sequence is TGTGCCAGTAGCGCACCGGGACAGGGCAATCAGCCCCAGCATTTT. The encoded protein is CASSAPGQGNQPQHF.

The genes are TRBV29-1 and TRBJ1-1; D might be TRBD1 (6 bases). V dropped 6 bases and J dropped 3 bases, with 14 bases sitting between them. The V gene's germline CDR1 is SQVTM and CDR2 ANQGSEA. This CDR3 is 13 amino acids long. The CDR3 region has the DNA TGCAGCGTCGCAGACAGGCAAGACACTGAAGCTTTCTTT. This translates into CSVADRQDTEAFF.

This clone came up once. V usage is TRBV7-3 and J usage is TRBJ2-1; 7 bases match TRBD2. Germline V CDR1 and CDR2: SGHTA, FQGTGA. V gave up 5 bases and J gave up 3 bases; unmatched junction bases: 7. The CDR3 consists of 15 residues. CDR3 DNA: TGTGCCAGCAGCCCCTCCAGGGAGGGCTACAATGAGCAGTTCTTC. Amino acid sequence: CASSPSREGYNEQFF. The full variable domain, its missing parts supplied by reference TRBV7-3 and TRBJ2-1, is GAGVSQTPSNKVTEKGKYVELRCDPISGHTALYWYRQSLGQGPEFLIYFQGTGAADDSGLPNDRFFAVRPEGSVSTLKIQRTERGDSAVYLCASSPSREGYNEQFFGPGTRLTVL.

CDR3 region: CASSEASLWGEAFF. The CDR3 coding sequence is TGTGCCAGCAGTGAAGCATCCCTTTGGGGCGAAGCTTTCTTT. The gene calls are TRBV6-1 and TRBJ1-1; a weak D match, TRBD1 (5 bases). The CDR3 is 14 amino acids. Germline values: CDR1 MNHNS, CDR2 SASEGT. Trimming took 0 bases from V and 8 from J, leaving 13 bases between them.

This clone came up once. As DNA, the CDR3 is TGTGCCAGCAGTTACTCCCCCGGGACTAGCTACAATGAGCAGTTCTTC. It encodes CASSYSPGTSYNEQFF. This chain joins TRBV6-2 or TRBV6-3 and TRBJ2-1; 8 bases align to TRBD2. Germline lookup yields CDR1 MNHEY and CDR2 SVGEGT. Losses at the gene ends were 0 bases for V and 3 bases for J; bases not matched to a gene: 4. CDR3 length: 16 amino acids.